This TCR beta chain was recovered during a study of T cell clones after liver transplantation. Study-level points and caveats: Circulating graft-donor-reactive CD4 TCRbeta sequences fell significantly post-transplant in 5 of 8 subjects.

Libraries were prepared by immunoSEQ multiplex PCR; TCRdb keeps only in-frame clonotypes and omits some of them. This table holds around 80,000 clones, about 84% found once. Per germline, CDR1 SGHTA and CDR2 FQGNSA. The CDR3 is 14 amino acids. V shed 4 bases, J shed 4 bases, and the junction held 6 bases outside the gene matches. This clone has at least ten counts. No antigen is known for it. Sequencing used CD4+ T cells from blood, obtained 45 to 46 months after liver transplant. The clonotype was recovered from a human patient who received a liver transplant. The graft donor may have given rise to some T cells. The J gene is TRBJ1-2, the V gene TRBV7-2, with 7 bases matching TRBD1. The CDR3 sequence is CASSYTGAAYGYTF. For the CDR3, the DNA is TGTGCCAGCAGCTATACAGGGGCGGCCTATGGCTACACCTTC.